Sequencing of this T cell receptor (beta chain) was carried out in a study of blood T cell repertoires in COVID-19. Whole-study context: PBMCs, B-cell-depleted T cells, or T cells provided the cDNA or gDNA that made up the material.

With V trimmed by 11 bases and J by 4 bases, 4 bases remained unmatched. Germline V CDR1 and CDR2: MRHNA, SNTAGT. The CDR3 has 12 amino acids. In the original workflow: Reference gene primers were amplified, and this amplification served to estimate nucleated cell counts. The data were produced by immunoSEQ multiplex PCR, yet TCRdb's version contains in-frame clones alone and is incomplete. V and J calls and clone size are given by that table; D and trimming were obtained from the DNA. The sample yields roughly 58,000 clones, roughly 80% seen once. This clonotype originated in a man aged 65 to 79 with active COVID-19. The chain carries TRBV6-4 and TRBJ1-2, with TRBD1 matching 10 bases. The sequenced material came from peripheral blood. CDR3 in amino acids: CAGTGDSYGYTF. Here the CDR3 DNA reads TGTGCCGGGACAGGGGATTCCTATGGCTACACCTTC.